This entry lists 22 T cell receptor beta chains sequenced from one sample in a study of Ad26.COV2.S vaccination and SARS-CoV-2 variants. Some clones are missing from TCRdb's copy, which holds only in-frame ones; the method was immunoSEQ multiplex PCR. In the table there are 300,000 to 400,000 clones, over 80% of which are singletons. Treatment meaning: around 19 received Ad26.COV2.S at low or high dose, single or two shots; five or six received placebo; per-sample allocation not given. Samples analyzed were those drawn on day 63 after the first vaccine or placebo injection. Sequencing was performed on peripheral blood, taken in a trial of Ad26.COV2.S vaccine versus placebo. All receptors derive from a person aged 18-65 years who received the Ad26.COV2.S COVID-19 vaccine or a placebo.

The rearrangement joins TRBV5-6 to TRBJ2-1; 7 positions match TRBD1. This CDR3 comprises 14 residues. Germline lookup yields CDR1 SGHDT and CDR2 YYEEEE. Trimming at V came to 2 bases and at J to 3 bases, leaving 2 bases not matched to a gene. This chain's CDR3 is CASSFNRGYNEQFF. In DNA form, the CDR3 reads TGTGCCAGCAGCTTTAACAGGGGCTACAATGAGCAGTTCTTC.

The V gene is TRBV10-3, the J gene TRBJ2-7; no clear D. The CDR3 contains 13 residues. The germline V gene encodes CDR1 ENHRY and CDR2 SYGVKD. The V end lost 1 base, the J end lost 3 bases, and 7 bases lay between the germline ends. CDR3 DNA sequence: TGTGCCATCAGTGAGTTCGGTTACTACGAGCAGTACTTC. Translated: CAISEFGYYEQYF.

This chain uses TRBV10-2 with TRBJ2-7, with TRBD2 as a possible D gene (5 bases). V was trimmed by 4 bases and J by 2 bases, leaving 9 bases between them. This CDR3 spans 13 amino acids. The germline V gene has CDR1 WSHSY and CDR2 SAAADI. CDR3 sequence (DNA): TGCGCCAGCAGTGGTCACGGGACCTACGAGCAGTACTTC. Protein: CASSGHGTYEQYF.

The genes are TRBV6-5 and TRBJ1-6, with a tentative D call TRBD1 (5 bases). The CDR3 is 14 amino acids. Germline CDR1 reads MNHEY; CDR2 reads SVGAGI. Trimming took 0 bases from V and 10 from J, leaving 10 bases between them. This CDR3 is CASSYSRDWSPLHF. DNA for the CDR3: TGTGCCAGCAGTTACTCAAGGGACTGGTCACCCCTCCACTTT.

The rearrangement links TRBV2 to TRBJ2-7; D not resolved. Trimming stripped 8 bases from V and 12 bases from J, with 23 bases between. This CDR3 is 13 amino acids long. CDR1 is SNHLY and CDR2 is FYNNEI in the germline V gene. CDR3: CASEKAAAADRYF. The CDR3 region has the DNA TGTGCCAGCGAAAAAGCAGCAGCTGCCGATCGGTACTTC.

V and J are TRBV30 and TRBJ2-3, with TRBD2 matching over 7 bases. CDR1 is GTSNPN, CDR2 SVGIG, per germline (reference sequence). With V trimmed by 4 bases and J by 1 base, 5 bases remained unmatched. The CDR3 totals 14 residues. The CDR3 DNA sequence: TGTGCCTGGAATTACCGGGGGGGCACAGATACGCAGTATTTT. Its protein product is CAWNYRGGTDTQYF.

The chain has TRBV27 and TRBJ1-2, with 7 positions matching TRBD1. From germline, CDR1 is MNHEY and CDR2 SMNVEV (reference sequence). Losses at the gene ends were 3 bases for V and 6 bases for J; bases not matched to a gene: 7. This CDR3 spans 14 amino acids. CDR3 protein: CASSFTTGRDGYTF. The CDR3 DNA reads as TGTGCCAGCAGTTTCACGACAGGGCGGGATGGCTACACCTTC.

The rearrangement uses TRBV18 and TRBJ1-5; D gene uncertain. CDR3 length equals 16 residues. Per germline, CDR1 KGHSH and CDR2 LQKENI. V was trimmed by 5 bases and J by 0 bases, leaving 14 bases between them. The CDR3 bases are TGTGCCAGCTCATCAGAAACACTGTATAGCAATCAGCCCCAGCATTTT. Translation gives CASSSETLYSNQPQHF.

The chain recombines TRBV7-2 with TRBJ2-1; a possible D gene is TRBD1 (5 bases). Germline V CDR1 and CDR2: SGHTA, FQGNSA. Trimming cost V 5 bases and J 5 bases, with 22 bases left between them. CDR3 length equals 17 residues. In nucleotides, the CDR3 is TGTGCCAGCAGCCACCCAGGGTCGGCAACACAACACAATGAGCAGTTCTTC. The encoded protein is CASSHPGSATQHNEQFF.

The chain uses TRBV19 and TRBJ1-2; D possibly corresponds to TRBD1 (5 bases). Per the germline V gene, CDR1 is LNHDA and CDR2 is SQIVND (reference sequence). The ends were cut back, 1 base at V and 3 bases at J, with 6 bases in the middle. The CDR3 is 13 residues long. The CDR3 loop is CASSIARDYGYTF. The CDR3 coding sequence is TGTGCCAGTAGTATAGCCAGGGACTATGGCTACACCTTC.

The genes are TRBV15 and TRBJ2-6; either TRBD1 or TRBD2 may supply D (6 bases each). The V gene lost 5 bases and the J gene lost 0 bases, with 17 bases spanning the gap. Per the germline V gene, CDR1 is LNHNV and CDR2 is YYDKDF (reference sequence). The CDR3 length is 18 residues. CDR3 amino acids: CATSGNKGGSSGANVLTF. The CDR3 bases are TGTGCCACCAGCGGTAACAAGGGGGGAAGCTCTGGGGCCAACGTCCTGACTTTC.

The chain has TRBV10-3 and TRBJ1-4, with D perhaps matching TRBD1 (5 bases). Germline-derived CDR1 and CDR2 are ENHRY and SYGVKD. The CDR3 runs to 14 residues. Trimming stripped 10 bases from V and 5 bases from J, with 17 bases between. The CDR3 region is CATMMGEINEKLFF. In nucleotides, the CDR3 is TGTGCCACCATGATGGGGGAGATAAATGAAAAACTGTTTTTT.

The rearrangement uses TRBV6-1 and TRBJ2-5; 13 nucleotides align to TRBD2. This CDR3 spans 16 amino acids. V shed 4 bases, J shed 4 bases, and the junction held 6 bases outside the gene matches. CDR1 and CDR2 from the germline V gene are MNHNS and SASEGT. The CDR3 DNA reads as TGTGCCAGCAGTGTTACTAGCGGGGGGGCCTTAGAGACCCAGTACTTC. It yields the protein CASSVTSGGALETQYF.

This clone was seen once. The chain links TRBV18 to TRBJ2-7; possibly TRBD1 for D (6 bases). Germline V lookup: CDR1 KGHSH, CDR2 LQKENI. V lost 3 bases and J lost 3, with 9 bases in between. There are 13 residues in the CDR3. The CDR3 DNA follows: TGTGCCAGCTCACCGGCAGGGGTCTACGAGCAGTACTTC. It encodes CASSPAGVYEQYF. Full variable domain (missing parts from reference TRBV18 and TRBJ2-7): NAGVMQNPRHLVRRRGQEARLRCSPMKGHSHVYWYRQLPEEGLKFMVYLQKENIIDESGMPKERFSAEFPKEGPSILRIQQVVRGDSAAYFCASSPAGVYEQYFGPGTRLTVT.

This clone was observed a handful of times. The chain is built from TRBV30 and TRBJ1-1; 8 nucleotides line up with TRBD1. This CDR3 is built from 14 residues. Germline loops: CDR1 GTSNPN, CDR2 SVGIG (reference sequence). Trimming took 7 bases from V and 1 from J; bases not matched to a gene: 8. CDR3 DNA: TGTGCCTTTGCTCCTGGGACAGGGAACACTGAAGCTTTCTTT. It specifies CAFAPGTGNTEAFF.

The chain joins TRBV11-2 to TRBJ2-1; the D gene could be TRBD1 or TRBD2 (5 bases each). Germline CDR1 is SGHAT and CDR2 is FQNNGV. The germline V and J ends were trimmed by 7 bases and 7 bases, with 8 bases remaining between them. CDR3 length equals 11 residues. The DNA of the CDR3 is TGTGCCAGCACCTGGGGGAATGAGCAGTTCTTC. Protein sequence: CASTWGNEQFF.

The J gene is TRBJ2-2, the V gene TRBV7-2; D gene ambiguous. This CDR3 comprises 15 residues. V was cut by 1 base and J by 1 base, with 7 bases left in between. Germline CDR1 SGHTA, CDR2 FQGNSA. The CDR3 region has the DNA TGTGCCAGCAGCTTAGGTCTTGGGAACACCGGGGAGCTGTTTTTT. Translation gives CASSLGLGNTGELFF.

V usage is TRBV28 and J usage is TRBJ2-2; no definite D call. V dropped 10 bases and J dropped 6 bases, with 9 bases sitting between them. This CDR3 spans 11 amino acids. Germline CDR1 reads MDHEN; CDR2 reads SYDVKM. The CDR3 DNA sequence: TGTGCCACCTTTAGCCCCGGGGAGCTGTTTTTT. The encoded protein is CATFSPGELFF.

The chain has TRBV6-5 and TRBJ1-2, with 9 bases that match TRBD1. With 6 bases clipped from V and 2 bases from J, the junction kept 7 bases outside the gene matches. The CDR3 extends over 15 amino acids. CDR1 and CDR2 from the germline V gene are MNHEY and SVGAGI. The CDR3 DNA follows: TGTGCCAGCAGCCGACAGGGGGAAGGCAACTATGGCTACACCTTC. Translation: CASSRQGEGNYGYTF.

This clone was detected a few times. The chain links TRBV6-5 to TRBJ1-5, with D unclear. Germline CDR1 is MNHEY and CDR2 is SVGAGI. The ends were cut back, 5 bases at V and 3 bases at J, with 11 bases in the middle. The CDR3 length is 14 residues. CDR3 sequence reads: CASSTSAANQPQHF. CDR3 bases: TGTGCCAGCAGTACATCGGCTGCCAATCAGCCCCAGCATTTT.

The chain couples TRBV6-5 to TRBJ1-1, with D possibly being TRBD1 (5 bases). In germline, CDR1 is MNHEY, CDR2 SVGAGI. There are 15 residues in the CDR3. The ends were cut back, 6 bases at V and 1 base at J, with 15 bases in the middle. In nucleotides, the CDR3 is TGTGCCAGCAGGCTGACACCCCAGGGGAACACTGAAGCTTTCTTT. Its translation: CASRLTPQGNTEAFF.

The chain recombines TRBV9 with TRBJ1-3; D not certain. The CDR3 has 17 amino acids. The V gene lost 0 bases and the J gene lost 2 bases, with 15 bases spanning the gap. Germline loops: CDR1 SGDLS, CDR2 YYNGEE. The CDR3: CASSVGSPTEPGNTIYF. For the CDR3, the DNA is TGTGCCAGCAGCGTAGGGTCGCCGACTGAGCCTGGAAACACCATATATTTT. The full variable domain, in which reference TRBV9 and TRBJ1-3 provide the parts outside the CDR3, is DSGVTQTPKHLITATGQRVTLRCSPRSGDLSVYWYQQSLDQGLQFLIQYYNGEERAKGNILERFSAQQFPDLHSELNLSSLELGDSALYFCASSVGSPTEPGNTIYFGEGSWLTVV.